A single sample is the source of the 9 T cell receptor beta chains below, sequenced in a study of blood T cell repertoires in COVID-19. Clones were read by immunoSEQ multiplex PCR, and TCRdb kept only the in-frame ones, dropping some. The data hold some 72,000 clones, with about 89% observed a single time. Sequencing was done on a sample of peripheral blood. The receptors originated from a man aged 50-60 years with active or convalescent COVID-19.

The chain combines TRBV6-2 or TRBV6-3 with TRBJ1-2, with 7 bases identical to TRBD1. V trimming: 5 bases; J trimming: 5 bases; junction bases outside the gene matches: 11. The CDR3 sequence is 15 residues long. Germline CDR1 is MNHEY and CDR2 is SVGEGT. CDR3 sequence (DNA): TGTGCCAGCAGTGGACAACAGGGGAATTTTTATGGCTACACCTTC. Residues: CASSGQQGNFYGYTF.

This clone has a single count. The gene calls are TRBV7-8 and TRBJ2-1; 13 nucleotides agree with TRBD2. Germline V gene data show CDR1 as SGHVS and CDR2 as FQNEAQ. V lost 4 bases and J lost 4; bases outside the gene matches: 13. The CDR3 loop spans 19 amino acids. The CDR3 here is CASSSKLAGGPLVYNEQFF. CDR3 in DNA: TGTGCCAGCAGCTCCAAACTAGCGGGGGGGCCTTTGGTTTACAATGAGCAGTTCTTC.

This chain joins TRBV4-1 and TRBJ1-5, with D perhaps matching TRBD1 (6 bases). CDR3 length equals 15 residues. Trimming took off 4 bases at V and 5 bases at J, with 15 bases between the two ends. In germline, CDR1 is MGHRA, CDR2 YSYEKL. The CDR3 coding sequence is TGCGCCAGCAGCCTTTCGGACAGCCCTTATCAGCCCCAGCATTTT. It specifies CASSLSDSPYQPQHF.

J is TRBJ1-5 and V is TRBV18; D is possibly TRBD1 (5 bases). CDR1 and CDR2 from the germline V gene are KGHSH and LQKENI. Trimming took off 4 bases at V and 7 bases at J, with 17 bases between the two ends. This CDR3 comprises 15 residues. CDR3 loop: CASSLKVGLGQPQHF. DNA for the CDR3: TGTGCCAGCTCACTTAAGGTGGGGCTTGGACAGCCCCAGCATTTT.

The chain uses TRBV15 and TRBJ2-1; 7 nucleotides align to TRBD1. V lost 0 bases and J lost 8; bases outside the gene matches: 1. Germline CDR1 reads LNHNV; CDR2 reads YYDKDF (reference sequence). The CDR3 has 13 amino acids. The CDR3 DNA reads TGTGCCACCAGCAGAGAAGGGGGCTATGAGCAGTTCTTC. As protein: CATSREGGYEQFF.

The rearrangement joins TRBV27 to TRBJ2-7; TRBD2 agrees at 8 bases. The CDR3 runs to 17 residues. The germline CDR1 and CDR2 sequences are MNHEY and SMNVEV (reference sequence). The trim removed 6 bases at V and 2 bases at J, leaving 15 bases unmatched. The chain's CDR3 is CASSPPTSADPAYEQYV. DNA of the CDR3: TGTGCCAGCAGCCCACCGACTAGCGCGGACCCCGCCTACGAGCAGTACGTC.

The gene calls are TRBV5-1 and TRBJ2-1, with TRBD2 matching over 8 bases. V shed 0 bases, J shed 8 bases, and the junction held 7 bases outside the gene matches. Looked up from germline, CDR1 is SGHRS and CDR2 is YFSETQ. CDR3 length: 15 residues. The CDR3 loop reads CASSLAAGVGDEQFF. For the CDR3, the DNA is TGCGCCAGCAGCTTGGCAGCGGGGGTTGGGGATGAGCAGTTCTTC.

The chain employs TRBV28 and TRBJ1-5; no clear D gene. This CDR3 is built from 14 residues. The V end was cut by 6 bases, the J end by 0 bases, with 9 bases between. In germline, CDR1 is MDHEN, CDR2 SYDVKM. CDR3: CASRPVYSNQPQHF. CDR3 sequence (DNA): TGTGCCAGCAGACCAGTGTATAGCAATCAGCCCCAGCATTTT.

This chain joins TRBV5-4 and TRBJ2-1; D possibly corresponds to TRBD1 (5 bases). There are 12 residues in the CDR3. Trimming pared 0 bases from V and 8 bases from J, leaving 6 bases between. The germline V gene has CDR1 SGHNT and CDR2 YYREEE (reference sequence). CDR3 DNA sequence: TGTGCCAGCAGCTTGGAGGGGTATGAGCAGTTCTTC. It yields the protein CASSLEGYEQFF.